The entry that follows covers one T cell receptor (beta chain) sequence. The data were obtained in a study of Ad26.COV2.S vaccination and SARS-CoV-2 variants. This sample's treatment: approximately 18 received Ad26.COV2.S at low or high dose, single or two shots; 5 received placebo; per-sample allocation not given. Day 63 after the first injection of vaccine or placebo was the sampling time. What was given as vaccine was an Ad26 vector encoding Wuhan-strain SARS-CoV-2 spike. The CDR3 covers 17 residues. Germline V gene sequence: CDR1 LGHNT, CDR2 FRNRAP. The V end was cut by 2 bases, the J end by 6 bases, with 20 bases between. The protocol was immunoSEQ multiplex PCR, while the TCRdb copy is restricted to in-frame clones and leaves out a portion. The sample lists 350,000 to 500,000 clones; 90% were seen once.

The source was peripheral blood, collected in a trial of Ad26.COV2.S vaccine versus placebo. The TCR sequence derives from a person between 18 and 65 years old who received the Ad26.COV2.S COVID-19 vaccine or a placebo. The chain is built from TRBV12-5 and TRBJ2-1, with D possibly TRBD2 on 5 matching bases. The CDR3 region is CASGLNLLEDLGNEQFF. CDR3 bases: TGTGCTAGTGGTTTGAATTTACTAGAGGATCTGGGCAATGAGCAGTTCTTC.